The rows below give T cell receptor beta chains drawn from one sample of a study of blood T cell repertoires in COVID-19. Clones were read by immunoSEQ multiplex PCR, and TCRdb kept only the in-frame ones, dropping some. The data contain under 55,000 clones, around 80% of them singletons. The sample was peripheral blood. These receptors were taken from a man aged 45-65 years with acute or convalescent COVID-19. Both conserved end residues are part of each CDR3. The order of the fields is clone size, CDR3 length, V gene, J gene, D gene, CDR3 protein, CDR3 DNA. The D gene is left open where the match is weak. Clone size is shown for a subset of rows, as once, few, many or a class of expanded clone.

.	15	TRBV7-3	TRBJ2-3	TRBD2	CASESSGRTTDTQYF	TGTGCCAGCGAATCAAGCGGGAGGACCACAGATACGCAGTATTTT
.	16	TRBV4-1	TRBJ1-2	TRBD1	CASSQDLNRGTYGYTF	TGCGCCAGCAGCCAAGATTTGAACAGGGGAACTTATGGCTACACCTTC
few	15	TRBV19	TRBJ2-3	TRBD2	CASTPSGSKTDTQYF	TGTGCCAGTACCCCTAGCGGGAGCAAGACAGATACGCAGTATTTT
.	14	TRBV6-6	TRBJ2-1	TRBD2	CASRRAGTYNEQFF	TGTGCCAGCAGACGAGCGGGGACCTACAATGAGCAGTTCTTC
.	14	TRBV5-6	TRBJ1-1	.	CASSSLQGRTEAFF	TGTGCCAGCAGCTCTCTTCAGGGGAGAACTGAAGCTTTCTTT
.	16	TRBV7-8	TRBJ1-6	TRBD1	CASSPRTGNYNSPLHF	TGTGCCAGCAGCCCTAGGACAGGGAACTATAATTCACCCCTCCACTTT
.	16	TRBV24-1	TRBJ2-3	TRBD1	CATSDSGGADSDTQYF	TGTGCCACCAGTGATTCAGGGGGCGCGGACTCAGATACGCAGTATTTT
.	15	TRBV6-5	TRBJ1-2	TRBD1	CASEAPGQGVRGYTF	TGTGCCAGCGAAGCGCCGGGACAGGGGGTTCGGGGCTACACCTTC
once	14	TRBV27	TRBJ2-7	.	CASSFTPRDYEQYF	TGTGCCAGCAGTTTTACGCCCAGGGACTACGAGCAGTACTTC
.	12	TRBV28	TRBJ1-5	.	CASVLRGQPQHF	TGTGCCAGCGTCCTACGGGGTCAGCCCCAGCATTTT
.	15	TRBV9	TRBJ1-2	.	CASSLGTRFNYGYTF	TGTGCCAGCAGCCTGGGGACAAGGTTTAACTATGGCTACACCTTC
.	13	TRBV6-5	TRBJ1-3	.	CASRGDTGNTIYF	TGTGCCAGCAGAGGGGACACTGGAAACACCATATATTTT
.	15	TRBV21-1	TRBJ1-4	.	CASSLTDRASEKLFF	TGTGCCAGCAGTCTCACGGACAGGGCGAGTGAAAAACTGTTTTTT
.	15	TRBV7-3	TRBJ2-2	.	CASSLGLTNTGELFF	TGTGCCAGCAGCTTAGGACTGACGAACACCGGGGAGCTGTTTTTT
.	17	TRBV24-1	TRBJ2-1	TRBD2	CATSAHPLAGPYNEQFF	TGTGCCACCAGTGCGCACCCACTAGCGGGACCCTACAATGAGCAGTTCTTC
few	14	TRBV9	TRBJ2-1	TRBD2	CASSPRLAGDEQFF	TGTGCCAGCAGCCCGAGACTAGCGGGGGATGAGCAGTTCTTC
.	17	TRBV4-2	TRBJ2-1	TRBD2	CASSELKPSGSVNEQFF	TGTGCCAGCAGCGAATTAAAGCCCAGCGGGAGTGTGAATGAGCAGTTCTTC
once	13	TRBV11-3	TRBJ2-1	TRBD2	CASSLAGGIEQFF	TGTGCCAGCAGCTTAGCGGGGGGGATTGAGCAGTTCTTC
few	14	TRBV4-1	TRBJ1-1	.	CASSQGEGNTEAFF	TGCGCCAGCAGCCAAGGGGAGGGGAACACTGAAGCTTTCTTT
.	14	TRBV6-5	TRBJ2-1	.	CASSTSSGYNEQFF	TGTGCCAGCAGCACTAGTTCCGGCTACAATGAGCAGTTCTTC
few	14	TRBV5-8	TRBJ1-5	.	CASSFQYSNQPQHF	TGTGCCAGCAGCTTTCAGTATAGCAATCAGCCCCAGCATTTT
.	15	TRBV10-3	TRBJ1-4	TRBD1	CAISAGTGRSEKLFF	TGTGCCATCAGTGCCGGGACAGGGAGAAGTGAAAAACTGTTTTTT
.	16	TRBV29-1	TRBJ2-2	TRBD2	CSVHPPGGAGTGELFF	TGCAGCGTGCACCCCCCGGGGGGGGCGGGTACCGGGGAGCTGTTTTTT
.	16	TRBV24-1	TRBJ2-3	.	CATSDFMRGSTDTQYF	TGTGCCACCAGTGATTTTATGCGGGGTTCGACTGATACGCAGTATTTT
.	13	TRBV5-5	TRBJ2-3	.	CASSPYLTDTQYF	TGTGCCAGCAGCCCCTACTTGACAGATACGCAGTATTTT
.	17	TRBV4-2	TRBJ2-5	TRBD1	CASSQDQGEWPQETQYF	TGTGCCAGCAGCCAAGATCAGGGGGAGTGGCCCCAAGAGACCCAGTACTTC
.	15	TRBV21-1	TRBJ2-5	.	CASSKQEGSQETQYF	TGTGCCAGCAGCAAACAGGAGGGGTCCCAAGAGACCCAGTACTTC
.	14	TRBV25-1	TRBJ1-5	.	CASSESGDNQPQHF	TGTGCCAGCAGTGAATCAGGGGATAATCAGCCCCAGCATTTT
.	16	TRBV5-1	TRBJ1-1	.	CARSLAGGGIPTEAFF	TGCGCCCGCAGCTTGGCCGGGGGGGGTATCCCCACTGAAGCTTTCTTT
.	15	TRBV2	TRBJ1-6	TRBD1	CASSATGDFNSPLHF	TGTGCCAGCAGTGCTACAGGGGACTTTAATTCACCCCTCCACTTT
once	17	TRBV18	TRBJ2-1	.	CASSPPAVFSSYNEQFF	TGTGCCAGCTCACCACCGGCCGTATTCAGCTCCTACAATGAGCAGTTCTTC
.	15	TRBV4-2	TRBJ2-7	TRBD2	CASSPAGGSSYEQYF	TGTGCCAGCAGCCCCGCGGGCGGGAGCTCCTACGAGCAGTACTTC
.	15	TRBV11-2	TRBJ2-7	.	CASSLIQGESYEQYF	TGTGCCAGCAGCTTAATACAGGGCGAGTCCTACGAGCAGTACTTC
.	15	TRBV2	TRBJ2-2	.	CASSGTVRATGELFF	TGTGCCAGCAGTGGGACTGTCCGAGCCACCGGGGAGCTGTTTTTT
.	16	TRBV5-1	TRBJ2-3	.	CASSLDLSVGTDTQYF	TGCGCCAGCAGCTTGGATCTCAGTGTTGGCACAGATACGCAGTATTTT
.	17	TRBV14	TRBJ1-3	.	CASSQAPAGMSGNTIYF	TGTGCCAGCAGCCAAGCCCCCGCAGGGATGTCTGGAAACACCATATATTTT
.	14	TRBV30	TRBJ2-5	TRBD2	CAWSVGLAYETQYF	TGTGCCTGGAGTGTCGGACTAGCGTACGAGACCCAGTACTTC
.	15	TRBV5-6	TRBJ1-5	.	CASSLLSSEGQPQHF	TGTGCCAGCAGCTTGCTTTCGTCAGAGGGTCAGCCCCAGCATTTT
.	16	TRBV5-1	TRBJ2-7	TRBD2	CASSRTWTSVDYEQYF	TGCGCCAGCAGCCGTACCTGGACTAGCGTGGACTACGAGCAGTACTTC
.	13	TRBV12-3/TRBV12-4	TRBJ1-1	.	CASSPRMRTEAFF	TGTGCCAGCAGTCCCCGAATGAGGACTGAAGCTTTCTTT
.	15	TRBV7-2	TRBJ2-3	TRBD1	CASSPSQGDTDTQYF	TGTGCCAGCAGCCCATCACAGGGGGACACAGATACGCAGTATTTT
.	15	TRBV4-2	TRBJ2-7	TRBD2	CASSHSAGGAYEQYF	TGTGCCAGCAGCCACTCGGCGGGGGGAGCCTACGAGCAGTACTTC
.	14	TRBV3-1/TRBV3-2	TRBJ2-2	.	CASSHRVNTGELFF	TGTGCCAGCAGCCACCGGGTAAACACCGGGGAGCTGTTTTTT
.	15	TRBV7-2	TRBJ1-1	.	CASSLTPTRVTEAFF	TGTGCCAGCAGCTTAACCCCCACCCGCGTCACTGAAGCTTTCTTT
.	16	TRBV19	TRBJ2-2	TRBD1	CASSSYRDRGSGELFF	TGTGCCAGTAGTAGCTACCGGGACAGGGGGTCCGGGGAGCTGTTTTTT
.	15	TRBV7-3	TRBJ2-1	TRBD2	CASSLIAGRGNEQFF	TGTGCCAGCAGCTTAATAGCGGGAAGGGGGAATGAGCAGTTCTTC
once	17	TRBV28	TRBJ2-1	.	CASSPITGGGTDNEQFF	TGTGCCAGCAGTCCTATCACAGGGGGGGGTACCGACAATGAGCAGTTCTTC
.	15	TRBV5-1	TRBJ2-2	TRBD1	CASSLGQGHTGELFF	TGCGCCAGCAGCTTGGGACAGGGCCATACCGGGGAGCTGTTTTTT
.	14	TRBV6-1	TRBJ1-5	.	CASSEGGENQPQHF	TGTGCCAGCAGTGAAGGCGGAGAGAATCAGCCCCAGCATTTT
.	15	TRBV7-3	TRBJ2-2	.	CASSPGNPNTGELFF	TGTGCCAGCAGCCCCGGTAATCCGAACACCGGGGAGCTGTTTTTT
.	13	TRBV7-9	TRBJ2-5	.	CASSLPYPETQYF	TGTGCCAGCAGTTTGCCCTACCCAGAGACCCAGTACTTC
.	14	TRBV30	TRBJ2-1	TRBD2	CAGCRAGGYNEQFF	TGTGCCGGTTGTAGAGCGGGGGGATACAATGAGCAGTTCTTC
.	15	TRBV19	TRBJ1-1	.	CASSIDREGWTEAFF	TGTGCCAGTAGTATAGATCGGGAGGGGTGGACTGAAGCTTTCTTT